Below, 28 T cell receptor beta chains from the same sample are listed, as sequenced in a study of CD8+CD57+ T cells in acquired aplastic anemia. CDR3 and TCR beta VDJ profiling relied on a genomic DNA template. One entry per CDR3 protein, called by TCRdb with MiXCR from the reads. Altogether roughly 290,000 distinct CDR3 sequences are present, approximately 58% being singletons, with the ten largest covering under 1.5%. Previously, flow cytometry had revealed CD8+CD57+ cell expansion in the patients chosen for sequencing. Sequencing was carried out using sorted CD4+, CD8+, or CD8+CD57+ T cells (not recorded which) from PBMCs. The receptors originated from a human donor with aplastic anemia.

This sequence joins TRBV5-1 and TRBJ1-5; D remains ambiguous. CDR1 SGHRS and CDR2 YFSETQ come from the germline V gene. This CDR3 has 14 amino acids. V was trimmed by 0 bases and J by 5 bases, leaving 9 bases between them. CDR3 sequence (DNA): TGCGCCAGCAGCTTGGAGGGCCTCGATCAGCCCCAGCATTTT. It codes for CASSLEGLDQPQHF.

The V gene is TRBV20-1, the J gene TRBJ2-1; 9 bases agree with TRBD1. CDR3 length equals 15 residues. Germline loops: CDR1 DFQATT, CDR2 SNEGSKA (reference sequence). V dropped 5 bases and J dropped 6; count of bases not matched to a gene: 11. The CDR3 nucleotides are TGCAGTGCTCAAATCGGGGACAGGGAGATCAATGAGCAGTTCTTC. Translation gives CSAQIGDREINEQFF.

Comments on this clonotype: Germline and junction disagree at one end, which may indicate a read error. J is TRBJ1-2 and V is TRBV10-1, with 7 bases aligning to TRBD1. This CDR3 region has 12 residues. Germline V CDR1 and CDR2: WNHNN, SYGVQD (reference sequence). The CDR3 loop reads CASSDRDYGYTF. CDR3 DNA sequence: TGTGCCAGCAGTGACAGGGACTATGGCTACACCTTC.

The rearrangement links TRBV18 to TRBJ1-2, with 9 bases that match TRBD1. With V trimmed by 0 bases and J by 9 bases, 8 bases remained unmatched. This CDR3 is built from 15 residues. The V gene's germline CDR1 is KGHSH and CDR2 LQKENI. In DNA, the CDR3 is TGTGCCAGCTCACCACCTTGGACAGGGGAAAGGAGCTACACCTTC. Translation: CASSPPWTGERSYTF.

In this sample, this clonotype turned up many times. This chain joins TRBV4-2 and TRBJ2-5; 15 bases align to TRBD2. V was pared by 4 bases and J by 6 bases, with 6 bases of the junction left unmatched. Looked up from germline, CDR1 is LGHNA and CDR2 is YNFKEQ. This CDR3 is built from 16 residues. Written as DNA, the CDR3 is TGTGCCAGCAGCCGGGGACTAGCGGGGGGCATAAAGACCCAGTACTTC. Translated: CASSRGLAGGIKTQYF.

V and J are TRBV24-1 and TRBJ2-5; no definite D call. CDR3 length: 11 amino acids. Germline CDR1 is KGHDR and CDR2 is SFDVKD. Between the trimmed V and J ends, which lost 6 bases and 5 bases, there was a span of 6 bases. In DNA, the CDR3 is TGTGCCACCAGTACTGGGGAGACCCAGTACTTC. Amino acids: CATSTGETQYF.

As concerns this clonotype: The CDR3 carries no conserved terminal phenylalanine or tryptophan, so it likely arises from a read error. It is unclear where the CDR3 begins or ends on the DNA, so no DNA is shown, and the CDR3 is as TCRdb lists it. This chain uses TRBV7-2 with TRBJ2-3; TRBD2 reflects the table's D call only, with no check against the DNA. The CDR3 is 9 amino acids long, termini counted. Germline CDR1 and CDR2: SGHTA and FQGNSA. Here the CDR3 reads CASSEAGTT.

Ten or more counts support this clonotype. CDR3 sequence (DNA): TGTGCCAGCCGGGGACAGGGAATAGGTCAGCCCCAGCATTTT. As protein: CASRGQGIGQPQHF. The chain employs TRBV6-1 and TRBJ1-5; 9 bases are shared with TRBD1. This CDR3 has 14 amino acids. Unmatched junction bases numbered 8, after V lost 8 bases and J lost 6 bases. Germline CDR1 reads MNHNS; CDR2 reads SASEGT.

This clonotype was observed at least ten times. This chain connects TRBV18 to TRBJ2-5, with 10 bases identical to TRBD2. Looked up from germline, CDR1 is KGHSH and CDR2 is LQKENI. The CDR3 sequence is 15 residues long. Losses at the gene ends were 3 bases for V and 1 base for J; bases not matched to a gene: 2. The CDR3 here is CASSPRTSGQETQYF. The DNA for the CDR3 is TGTGCCAGCTCACCCCGGACTAGCGGCCAAGAGACCCAGTACTTC.

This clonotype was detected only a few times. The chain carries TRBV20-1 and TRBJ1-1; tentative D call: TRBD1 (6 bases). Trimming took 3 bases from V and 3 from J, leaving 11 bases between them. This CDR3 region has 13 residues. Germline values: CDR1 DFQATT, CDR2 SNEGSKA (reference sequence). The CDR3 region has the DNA TGCAGTGCTAGCCGGACAGTCGACACTGAAGCTTTCTTT. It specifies CSASRTVDTEAFF.

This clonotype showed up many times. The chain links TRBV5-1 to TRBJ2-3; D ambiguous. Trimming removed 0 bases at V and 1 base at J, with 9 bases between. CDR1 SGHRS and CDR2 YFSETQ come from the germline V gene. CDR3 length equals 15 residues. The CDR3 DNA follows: TGCGCCAGCAGCTTGGCTCCCCTGGGCACAGATACGCAGTATTTT. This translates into CASSLAPLGTDTQYF.

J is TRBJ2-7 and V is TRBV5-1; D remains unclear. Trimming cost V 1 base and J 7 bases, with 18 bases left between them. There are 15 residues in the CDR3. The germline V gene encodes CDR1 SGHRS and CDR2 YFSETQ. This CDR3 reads CASSLSGARPWEQYF. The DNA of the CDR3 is TGCGCCAGCAGCTTGTCCGGCGCCAGGCCCTGGGAGCAGTACTTC.

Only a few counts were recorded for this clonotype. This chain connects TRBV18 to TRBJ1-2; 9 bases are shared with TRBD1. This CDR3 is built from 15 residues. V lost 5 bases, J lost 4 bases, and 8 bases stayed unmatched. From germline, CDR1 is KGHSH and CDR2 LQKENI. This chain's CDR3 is CASSLRTGVSYGYTF. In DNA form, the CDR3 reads TGTGCCAGCTCATTAAGGACAGGGGTGAGCTATGGCTACACCTTC.

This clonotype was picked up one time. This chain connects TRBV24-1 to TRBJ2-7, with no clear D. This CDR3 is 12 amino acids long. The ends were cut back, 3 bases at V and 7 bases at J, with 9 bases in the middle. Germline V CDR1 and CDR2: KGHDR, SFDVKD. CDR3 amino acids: CATSDDIREQYF. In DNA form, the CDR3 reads TGTGCCACCAGTGATGATATTAGGGAGCAGTACTTC.

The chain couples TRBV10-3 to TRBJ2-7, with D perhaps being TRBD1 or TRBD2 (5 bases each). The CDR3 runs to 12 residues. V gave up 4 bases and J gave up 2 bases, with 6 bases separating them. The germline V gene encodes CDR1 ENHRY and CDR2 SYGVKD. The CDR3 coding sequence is TGTGCCATCAGTGGGGACCCCTACGAGCAGTACTTC. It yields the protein CAISGDPYEQYF.

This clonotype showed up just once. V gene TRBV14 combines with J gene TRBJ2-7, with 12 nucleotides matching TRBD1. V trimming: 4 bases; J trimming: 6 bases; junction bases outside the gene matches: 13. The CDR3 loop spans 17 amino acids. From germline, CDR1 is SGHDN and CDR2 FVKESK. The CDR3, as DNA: TGTGCCAGCAGCCCGACGGGACAGGGGGCGTTAGGGGTCGAGCAGTACTTC. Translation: CASSPTGQGALGVEQYF.

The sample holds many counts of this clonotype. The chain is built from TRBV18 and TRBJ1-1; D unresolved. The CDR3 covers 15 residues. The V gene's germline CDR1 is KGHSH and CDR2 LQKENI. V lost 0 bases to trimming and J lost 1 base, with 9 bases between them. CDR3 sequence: CASSPPSRKNTEAFF. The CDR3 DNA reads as TGTGCCAGCTCACCACCGTCCAGAAAGAACACTGAAGCTTTCTTT.

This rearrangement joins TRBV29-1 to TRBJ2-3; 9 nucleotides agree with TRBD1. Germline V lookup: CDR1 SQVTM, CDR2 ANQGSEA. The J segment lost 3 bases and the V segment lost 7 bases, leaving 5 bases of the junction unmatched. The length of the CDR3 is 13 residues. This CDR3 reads CSGGQGFTDTQYF. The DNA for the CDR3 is TGCAGCGGGGGACAGGGTTTTACAGATACGCAGTATTTT.

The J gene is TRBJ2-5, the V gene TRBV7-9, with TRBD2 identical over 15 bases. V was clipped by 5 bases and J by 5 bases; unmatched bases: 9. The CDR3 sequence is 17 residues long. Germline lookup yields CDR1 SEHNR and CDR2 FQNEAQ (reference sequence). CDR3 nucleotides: TGTGCCAGCAGCCTCCGGACTAGCGGGGGGGCCGGGGAGACCCAGTACTTC. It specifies CASSLRTSGGAGETQYF.

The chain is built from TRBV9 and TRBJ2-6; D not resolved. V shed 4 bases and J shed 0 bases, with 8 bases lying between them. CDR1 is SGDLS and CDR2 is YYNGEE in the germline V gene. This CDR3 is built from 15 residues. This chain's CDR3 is CASSTLNSGANVLTF. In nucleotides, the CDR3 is TGTGCCAGCAGCACCCTAAACTCTGGGGCCAACGTCCTGACTTTC.

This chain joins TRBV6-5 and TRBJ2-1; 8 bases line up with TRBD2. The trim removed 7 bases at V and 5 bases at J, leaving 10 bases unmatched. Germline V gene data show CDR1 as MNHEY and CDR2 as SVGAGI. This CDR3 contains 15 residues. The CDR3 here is CASTSSGGGNNEQFF. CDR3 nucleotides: TGTGCCAGCACCTCCAGCGGGGGAGGGAACAATGAGCAGTTCTTC.

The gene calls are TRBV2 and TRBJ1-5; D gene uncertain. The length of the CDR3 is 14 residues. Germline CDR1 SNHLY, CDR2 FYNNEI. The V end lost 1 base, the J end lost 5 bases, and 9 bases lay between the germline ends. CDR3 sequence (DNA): TGTGCCAGCAGTGAAGGCAGTGCGGATCAGCCCCAGCATTTT. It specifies CASSEGSADQPQHF.

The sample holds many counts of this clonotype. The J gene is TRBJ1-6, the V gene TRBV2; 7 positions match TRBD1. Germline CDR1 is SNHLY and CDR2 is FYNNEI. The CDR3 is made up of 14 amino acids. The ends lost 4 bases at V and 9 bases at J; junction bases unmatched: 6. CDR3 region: CASSVRDRVSPLHF. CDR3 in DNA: TGTGCCAGCAGTGTAAGAGACAGGGTTTCACCCCTCCACTTT.

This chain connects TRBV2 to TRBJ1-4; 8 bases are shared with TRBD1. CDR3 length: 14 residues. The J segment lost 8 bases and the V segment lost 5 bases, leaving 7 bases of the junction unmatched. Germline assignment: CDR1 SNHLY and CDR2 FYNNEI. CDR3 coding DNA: TGTGCCAGCAGTTTGGACAGGGTAAAAGAAAAACTGTTTTTT. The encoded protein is CASSLDRVKEKLFF.

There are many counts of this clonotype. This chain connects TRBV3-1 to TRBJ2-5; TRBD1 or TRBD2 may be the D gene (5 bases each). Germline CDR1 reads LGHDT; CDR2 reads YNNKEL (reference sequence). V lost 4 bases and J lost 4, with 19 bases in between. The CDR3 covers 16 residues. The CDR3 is CASSPNSQGVRETQYF. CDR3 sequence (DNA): TGTGCCAGCAGCCCCAACTCCCAGGGAGTGCGAGAGACCCAGTACTTC.

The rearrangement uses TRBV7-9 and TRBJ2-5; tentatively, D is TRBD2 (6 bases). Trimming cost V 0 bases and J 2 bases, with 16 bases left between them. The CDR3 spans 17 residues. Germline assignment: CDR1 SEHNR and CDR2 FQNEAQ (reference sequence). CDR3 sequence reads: CASSLARASVRQETQYF. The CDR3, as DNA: TGTGCCAGCAGCTTAGCAAGGGCTAGCGTAAGACAAGAGACCCAGTACTTC.

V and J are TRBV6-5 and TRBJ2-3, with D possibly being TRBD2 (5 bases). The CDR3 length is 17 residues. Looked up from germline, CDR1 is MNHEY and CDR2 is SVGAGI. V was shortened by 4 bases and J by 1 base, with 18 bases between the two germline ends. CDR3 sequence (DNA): TGTGCCAGCAGTTTCCTCGTGGAGCGGAGAGGCACAGATACGCAGTATTTT. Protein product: CASSFLVERRGTDTQYF.

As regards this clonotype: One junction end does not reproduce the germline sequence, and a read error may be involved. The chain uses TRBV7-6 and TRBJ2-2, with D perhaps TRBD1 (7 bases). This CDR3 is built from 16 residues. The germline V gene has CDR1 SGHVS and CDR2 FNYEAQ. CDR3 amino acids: CANPLGQQTDTGGLFF. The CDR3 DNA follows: TGTGCCAACCCTCTGGGACAGCAGACGGACACCGGGGGGCTGTTTTTT.